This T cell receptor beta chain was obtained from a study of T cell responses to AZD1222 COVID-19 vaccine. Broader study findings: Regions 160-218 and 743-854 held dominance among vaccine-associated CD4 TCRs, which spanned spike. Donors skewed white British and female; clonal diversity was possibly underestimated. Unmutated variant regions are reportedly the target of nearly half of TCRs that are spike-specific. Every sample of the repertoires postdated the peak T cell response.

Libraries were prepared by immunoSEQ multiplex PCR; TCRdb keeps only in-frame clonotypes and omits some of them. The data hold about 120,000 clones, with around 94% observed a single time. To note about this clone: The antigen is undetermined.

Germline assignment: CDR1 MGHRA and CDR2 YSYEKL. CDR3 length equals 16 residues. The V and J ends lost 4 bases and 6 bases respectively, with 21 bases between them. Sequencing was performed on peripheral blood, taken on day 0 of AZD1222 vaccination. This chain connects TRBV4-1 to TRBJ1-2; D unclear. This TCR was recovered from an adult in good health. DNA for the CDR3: TGCGCCAGCAGCCCTTCAGGCGGTTTGGTTTCCCATGGCTACACCTTC. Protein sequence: CASSPSGGLVSHGYTF.